The 27 T cell receptor beta chains reported below all come from one sample, sequenced in a study of cytomegalovirus exposure and HLA in healthy donors (dated by TCRdb to 2016 to 2017). Libraries were constructed by the immunoSEQ multiplex PCR assay. For the multiplex PCR, a mixture combining 60 forward primers for TCR Vbeta segments and 13 reverse primers for TCR Jbeta segments was used. TCRdb limited this immuneACCESS table to in-frame rearrangements with V and J called. A share of clones is missing; checked studies link under half to unresolved V genes, and the rest is unexplained. The sample contains more than 100,000 clones, 50% to 75% of them found a single time. Around 2.5% of the sample lies in the top ten. The sample comprised PBMCs. The source of these receptors is a woman between 35 and 50 years old in good health and CMV-seronegative.

The chain combines TRBV9 with TRBJ1-1; D is undetermined. V shed 4 bases and J shed 0 bases, with 13 bases lying between them. CDR3 length equals 15 residues. CDR1 is SGDLS, CDR2 YYNGEE, per germline. The CDR3 DNA sequence: TGTGCCAGCAGCCCCTCCGAGCGGGTGAACACTGAAGCTTTCTTT. Its translation: CASSPSERVNTEAFF.

V is TRBV9 and J is TRBJ1-1, with TRBD1 as a possible D gene (5 bases). V lost 0 bases, J lost 2 bases, and 8 bases lay in between. This CDR3 contains 14 residues. CDR1 SGDLS and CDR2 YYNGEE come from the germline V gene. The CDR3 is CASSVDGGNTEAFF. The CDR3, as DNA: TGTGCCAGCAGCGTAGACGGGGGAAACACTGAAGCTTTCTTT.

The V call is TRBV9, the J call TRBJ1-2; 8 bases match TRBD1. The V gene's germline CDR1 is SGDLS and CDR2 YYNGEE. The V segment lost 3 bases and the J segment 2 bases; nucleotides outside the gene matches: 9. The CDR3 covers 16 residues. Written as DNA, the CDR3 is TGTGCCAGCAGCGCCCAGGGGGCAGGGGGGAACTATGGCTACACCTTC. It is translated as CASSAQGAGGNYGYTF. The whole variable domain, filled in from reference TRBV9 and TRBJ1-2, reads DSGVTQTPKHLITATGQRVTLRCSPRSGDLSVYWYQQSLDQGLQFLIQYYNGEERAKGNILERFSAQQFPDLHSELNLSSLELGDSALYFCASSAQGAGGNYGYTFGSGTRLTVV.

This clone came up a few times. The chain links TRBV19 to TRBJ1-2; 7 positions match TRBD1. V gave up 6 bases and J gave up 1 base; unmatched junction bases: 8. Germline V lookup: CDR1 LNHDA, CDR2 SQIVND (reference sequence). The CDR3 spans 15 residues. CDR3 residues: CASSQGQLINYGYTF. CDR3 coding DNA: TGTGCCAGTAGCCAGGGACAGCTGATTAACTATGGCTACACCTTC. Looking up the rest from reference TRBV19 and TRBJ1-2 gives the full variable domain: DGGITQSPKYLFRKEGQNVTLSCEQNLNHDAMYWYRQDPGQGLRLIYYSQIVNDFQKGDIAEGYSVSREKKESFPLTVTSAQKNPTAFYLCASSQGQLINYGYTFGSGTRLTVV.

The chain couples TRBV4-1 to TRBJ2-7; D not resolved. CDR3 size: 12 residues. Trimming removed 5 bases from V and 3 bases from J, with 8 bases in between. Germline loops: CDR1 MGHRA, CDR2 YSYEKL. The CDR3 here is CASSSGYYEQYF. The CDR3, as DNA: TGCGCCAGCAGCTCAGGCTACTACGAGCAGTACTTC.

The sample holds a few counts of this clone. Here the CDR3 reads CASRRGGPYEQYF. CDR3 DNA: TGTGCCAGCAGACGGGGGGGCCCCTACGAGCAGTACTTC. The chain employs TRBV5-6 and TRBJ2-5; TRBD2 aligns across 8 bases. The end of the DNA is better explained by TRBJ2-7, so the J call may be wrong. The germline gives CDR1 SGHDT, CDR2 YYEEEE. The length of the CDR3 is 13 residues.

This clone occurred a few times. The rearrangement joins TRBV28 to TRBJ1-1, with no clear D. The CDR3 totals 11 residues. Germline CDR1 MDHEN, CDR2 SYDVKM. Trimming took 4 bases from V and 10 from J, leaving 10 bases between them. The CDR3 is CASSWSRGAFF. CDR3 coding DNA: TGTGCCAGCAGTTGGAGCCGGGGAGCTTTCTTT.

This clone has just a few counts. The rearrangement links TRBV7-9 to TRBJ1-6; D unresolved. The V and J ends lost 3 bases and 0 bases respectively, with 15 bases between them. Germline-derived CDR1 and CDR2 are SEHNR and FQNEAQ (reference sequence). CDR3 size: 18 residues. The CDR3 nucleotides read TGTGCCAGCAGCTTCGGCGGGATCGGGCGCTCCTATAATTCACCCCTCCACTTT. Protein: CASSFGGIGRSYNSPLHF.

This clone was picked up a small number of times. The J gene is TRBJ2-7, the V gene TRBV6-6, with D possibly being TRBD1 (6 bases). This CDR3 has 15 residues. The V gene's germline CDR1 is MNHNY and CDR2 SVGAGI (reference sequence). Trimming took 4 bases from V and 0 from J, leaving 13 bases between them. CDR3 DNA sequence: TGTGCCAGCAGTTTCACGACAGGATTCTCCTACGAGCAGTACTTC. Amino acids: CASSFTTGFSYEQYF.

This rearrangement joins TRBV30 to TRBJ2-7, with a tentative D call TRBD2 (9 bases). The CDR3 loop spans 14 amino acids. Trimming removed 3 bases from V and 6 bases from J, with 18 bases in between. The germline CDR1 and CDR2 sequences are GTSNPN and SVGIG (reference sequence). The chain's CDR3 is CAWSSGGGGGEQYF. Written as DNA, the CDR3 is TGTGCCTGGAGCTCAGGGGGCGGGGGGGGCGAGCAGTACTTC.

This chain connects TRBV5-6 to TRBJ1-3; D remains ambiguous. Trimming removed 7 bases at V and 0 bases at J, with 11 bases between. Germline V gene sequence: CDR1 SGHDT, CDR2 YYEEEE. The CDR3 has 14 residues. CDR3 sequence: CASLFTGSGNTIYF. The CDR3 region has the DNA TGTGCCAGCTTGTTCACGGGCTCTGGAAACACCATATATTTT.

This chain joins TRBV11-2 and TRBJ2-7; 10 bases are shared with TRBD1. This CDR3 is built from 14 residues. CDR1 SGHAT and CDR2 FQNNGV come from the germline V gene. Germline trimming cut 3 bases from V and 6 bases from J; bases unmatched to any gene: 5. The CDR3 DNA is TGTGCCAGCAGCTTTGTGGGACAGGGGAGCGAGCAGTACTTC. This gives the protein CASSFVGQGSEQYF.

This clone was detected once. CDR3 region: CASSLDRQGEQYF. The CDR3 DNA reads as TGTGCCAGCAGCTTGGACAGGCAGGGCGAGCAGTACTTC. The genes are TRBV5-4 and TRBJ2-7; D might be TRBD1 (5 bases). The CDR3 runs to 13 residues. The germline V gene has CDR1 SGHNT and CDR2 YYREEE (reference sequence). V lost 0 bases, J lost 6 bases, and 10 bases lay in between.

This clone occurred a few times. The gene calls are TRBV6-1 and TRBJ1-2, with a weak D call TRBD1 (5 bases). The germline V gene has CDR1 MNHNS and CDR2 SASEGT. The CDR3 covers 14 residues. V gave up 0 bases and J gave up 8 bases, with 13 bases separating them. CDR3 sequence reads: CASSEAGQGRGYTF. CDR3 coding DNA: TGTGCCAGCAGTGAAGCGGGGCAGGGTCGCGGCTACACCTTC.

This chain links TRBV6-6 with TRBJ1-1; D call uncertain. CDR1 MNHNY and CDR2 SVGAGI come from the germline V gene (reference sequence). This CDR3 spans 11 amino acids. V was cut by 2 bases and J by 6 bases, with 4 bases left in between. CDR3 sequence: CASSYAPEAFF. The CDR3 nucleotides are TGTGCCAGCAGTTACGCGCCTGAAGCTTTCTTT.

The chain carries TRBV11-2 and TRBJ2-3, with TRBD2 matching 13 bases. V lost 4 bases and J lost 0; bases outside the gene matches: 7. The germline CDR1 and CDR2 sequences are SGHAT and FQNNGV. The CDR3 is 18 amino acids. The DNA of the CDR3 is TGTGCCAGCAGCTCGGGACTAGCGGGACCCAGTAGCACAGATACGCAGTATTTT. Its protein is CASSSGLAGPSSTDTQYF.

The chain combines TRBV9 with TRBJ2-1; 9 bases are a match to TRBD2. J was trimmed by 2 bases and V by 4 bases; bases with no gene match: 4. This CDR3 region has 15 residues. The germline CDR1 and CDR2 sequences are SGDLS and YYNGEE. CDR3 residues: CASSPGGGAYNEQFF. The DNA of the CDR3 is TGTGCCAGCAGCCCCGGCGGGGGGGCCTACAATGAGCAGTTCTTC.

The CDR3 is CASSSLTGQTGEQYF. For the CDR3, the DNA is TGCGCCAGCAGCTCCCTCACCGGACAGACAGGTGAGCAGTACTTC. The V call is TRBV5-1, the J call TRBJ2-7, with a tentative D call TRBD1 (6 bases). V dropped 3 bases and J dropped 7 bases, with 20 bases sitting between them. The CDR3 sequence is 15 residues long. Germline V CDR1 and CDR2: SGHRS, YFSETQ.

The chain uses TRBV5-1 and TRBJ1-5; the D is unclear. The CDR3 spans 15 residues. CDR1 SGHRS and CDR2 YFSETQ come from the germline V gene. Trimming removed 4 bases at V and 3 bases at J, with 14 bases between. As DNA, the CDR3 is TGCGCCAGCAGCCCGGACCCGGAGGTCAATCAGCCCCAGCATTTT. It yields the protein CASSPDPEVNQPQHF.

This chain connects TRBV6-5 to TRBJ1-1; unclear D gene. V dropped 6 bases and J dropped 6 bases, with 17 bases sitting between them. The CDR3 has 14 amino acids. The germline gives CDR1 MNHEY, CDR2 SVGAGI. For the CDR3, the DNA is TGTGCCAGCAGGCGGCCCGGAGGCGTTTCTGAAGCTTTCTTT. Translation: CASRRPGGVSEAFF.

This chain joins TRBV7-9 and TRBJ2-7; no definite D call. Trimming shortened V by 2 bases and J by 7 bases, and 12 bases separated the two germline ends. The CDR3 covers 13 residues. Germline V lookup: CDR1 SEHNR, CDR2 FQNEAQ (reference sequence). CDR3 coding DNA: TGTGCCAGCAGCTTAAAAACGGTGTCTGAGCAGTACTTC. Translation gives CASSLKTVSEQYF. Supplemented by reference TRBV7-9 and TRBJ2-7, the full variable domain reads DTGVSQNPRHKITKRGQNVTFRCDPISEHNRLYWYRQTLGQGPEFLTYFQNEAQLEKSRLLSDRFSAERPKGSFSTLEIQRTEQGDSAMYLCASSLKTVSEQYFGPGTRLTVT.

The CDR3 protein is CASSLLTGGPGEQFF. The CDR3 coding sequence is TGTGCCAGCAGCCTCCTAACGGGGGGGCCGGGTGAGCAGTTCTTC. V is TRBV7-2 and J is TRBJ2-1, with 8 nucleotides matching TRBD2. V was pared by 5 bases and J by 9 bases, with 12 bases of the junction left unmatched. From germline, CDR1 is SGHTA and CDR2 FQGNSA. The CDR3 spans 15 residues.

The chain uses TRBV6-5 and TRBJ2-1, with 7 positions matching TRBD2. Germline trimming cut 5 bases from V and 0 bases from J; bases unmatched to any gene: 4. Germline lookup yields CDR1 MNHEY and CDR2 SVGAGI. CDR3 size: 15 residues. CDR3 in DNA: TGTGCCAGCAGTCGTAGGACTAGCTCCTACAATGAGCAGTTCTTC. This encodes CASSRRTSSYNEQFF.

The genes are TRBV7-2 and TRBJ2-1, with TRBD2 matching 8 bases. Germline V gene sequence: CDR1 SGHTA, CDR2 FQGNSA. This CDR3 has 15 residues. Unmatched junction bases numbered 4, after V lost 2 bases and J lost 4 bases. CDR3 region: CASSLRRGAYNEQFF. For the CDR3, the DNA is TGTGCCAGCAGCTTACGGCGGGGGGCGTACAATGAGCAGTTCTTC.

The chain employs TRBV5-1 and TRBJ2-7; TRBD1 matches at 7 bases. CDR3 length equals 16 residues. Germline values: CDR1 SGHRS, CDR2 YFSETQ. The junction had 13 bases not matched to a gene; V was cut back by 0 bases and J by 7 bases. The CDR3, as DNA: TGCGCCAGCAGCTTGGCCACCACAGACAGGGTAGGGGAGCAGTACTTC. Protein sequence: CASSLATTDRVGEQYF.

The chain has TRBV2 and TRBJ1-2; 7 bases map to TRBD1. The germline gives CDR1 SNHLY, CDR2 FYNNEI. J gave up 5 bases and V 4 bases, and 13 bases lay outside the gene matches. This CDR3 is 16 amino acids long. CDR3 coding DNA: TGTGCCAGCAGTGGGCTAAGGACAGGACACTCTTATGGCTACACCTTC. Its protein is CASSGLRTGHSYGYTF.

The V call is TRBV10-3, the J call TRBJ2-5; weak D call: TRBD1 (5 bases). With the DNA end fitting TRBJ2-7 better, the J assignment may be wrong. The CDR3 runs to 12 residues. Germline lookup yields CDR1 ENHRY and CDR2 SYGVKD. Written as DNA, the CDR3 is TGTGCCATCAGTGCAGGGATGGTCGAGCAGTACTTC. It is translated as CAISAGMVEQYF.